These T cell receptor beta chains were read from a single sample in a study of blood T cell repertoires in COVID-19. Generated by immunoSEQ multiplex PCR, the TCRdb table keeps only in-frame clones and is missing some. The table has 90,000 to 120,000 clones, around 80% seen once. The sequenced sample consisted of peripheral blood. The source is a man in his 70s with acute or convalescent COVID-19. CDR3s include the opening cysteine and the closing phenylalanine or tryptophan. D genes are given only for firm matches. For some rows the clone size is stated as once, few or many, or as a class when expanded; others skip it.

V: TRBV7-2
D: .
size: once
J: TRBJ2-1
DNA: TGTGCCAGCAGCTTAGGCGGACAGAACAATGAGCAGTTCTTC
CDR3: CASSLGGQNNEQFF

V: TRBV18
D: TRBD1
size: few
J: TRBJ1-5
DNA: TGTGCCAGCTCCTTGGGACAGGGGGGCAATCAGCCCCAGCATTTT
CDR3: CASSLGQGGNQPQHF

V: TRBV18
D: .
size: .
J: TRBJ1-1
DNA: TGTGCCAGCTCACCGGCTGGTACGAACACTGAAGCTTTCTTT
CDR3: CASSPAGTNTEAFF

V: TRBV15
D: TRBD1
size: few
J: TRBJ1-5
DNA: TGTGCCACCAGCAGAGATTTGGGACAGGATGATCAGCCCCAGCATTTT
CDR3: CATSRDLGQDDQPQHF

V: TRBV7-9
D: .
size: few
J: TRBJ1-6
DNA: TGTGCCAGCAGCTTAGTGTCGGGAAAGAATTCACCCCTCCACTTT
CDR3: CASSLVSGKNSPLHF

V: TRBV7-2
D: .
size: few
J: TRBJ2-3
DNA: TGTGCCAGCAGGACTCCCCCGCTCACAGATACGCAGTATTTT
CDR3: CASRTPPLTDTQYF

V: TRBV7-9
D: TRBD1
size: .
J: TRBJ1-6
DNA: TGTGCCAGCAGCTTTACAGGGGGAGTATATTCACCCCTCCACTTT
CDR3: CASSFTGGVYSPLHF

V: TRBV11-2
D: TRBD2
size: .
J: TRBJ2-3
DNA: TGTGCCAGCAGCTTAGACCTAGCGGGGGGTATAGATACGCAGTATTTT
CDR3: CASSLDLAGGIDTQYF

V: TRBV5-1
D: TRBD1
size: .
J: TRBJ1-1
DNA: TGCGCCAGCAGCTCAACAGGGGGGGATAACACTGAAGCTTTCTTT
CDR3: CASSSTGGDNTEAFF

V: TRBV7-8
D: .
size: .
J: TRBJ2-7
DNA: TGTGCCAGCAGCCTTAGGCAGGGCGAGCAGTACTTC
CDR3: CASSLRQGEQYF

V: TRBV13
D: TRBD2
size: .
J: TRBJ2-7
DNA: TGTGCCAGCAGCTCTCGAGGACTAGCCTTCTACGAGCAGTACTTC
CDR3: CASSSRGLAFYEQYF

V: TRBV2
D: TRBD1
size: .
J: TRBJ2-5
DNA: TGTGCCAGCAGGGTAGACAGGGGGCCCTGGGAGACCCAGTACTTC
CDR3: CASRVDRGPWETQYF

V: TRBV11-2
D: .
size: .
J: TRBJ1-6
DNA: TGTGCCAGCAGCTTAGCGGAGGGTTCACCCCTCCACTTT
CDR3: CASSLAEGSPLHF

V: TRBV6-5
D: .
size: .
J: TRBJ1-1
DNA: TGTGCCAGCAGAGAGACAACGAACACTGAAGCTTTCTTT
CDR3: CASRETTNTEAFF

V: TRBV7-9
D: .
size: .
J: TRBJ1-5
DNA: TGTGCCAGCAGCTTAGAAGGGGGTAATCAGCCCCAGCATTTT
CDR3: CASSLEGGNQPQHF

V: TRBV6-5
D: .
size: .
J: TRBJ2-3
DNA: TGTGCCAGCAGTTACTTGACAAGCACAGATACGCAGTATTTT
CDR3: CASSYLTSTDTQYF

V: TRBV25-1
D: .
size: .
J: TRBJ1-6
DNA: TGTGCCAGCGGACCGATGGGGGGTTCACCCCTCCACTTT
CDR3: CASGPMGGSPLHF

V: TRBV6-2/TRBV6-3
D: .
size: .
J: TRBJ1-1
DNA: TGTGCCAGCAGCCCGGGGGGGGGCGCGACCACTGAAGCTTTCTTT
CDR3: CASSPGGGATTEAFF

V: TRBV21-1
D: .
size: few
J: TRBJ2-7
DNA: TGTGCCATGCAAGGGGGACGGCAAGACTACGAGCAGTACTTC
CDR3: CAMQGGRQDYEQYF

V: TRBV6-5
D: TRBD1
size: .
J: TRBJ1-2
DNA: TGTGCCAGCCTCGGGACAGATTATGGCTACACCTTC
CDR3: CASLGTDYGYTF

V: TRBV19
D: .
size: .
J: TRBJ1-4
DNA: TGTGCCAGTAGACCAACACAGGTTAATGAAAAACTGTTTTTT
CDR3: CASRPTQVNEKLFF

V: TRBV6-5
D: .
size: few
J: TRBJ2-1
DNA: TGTGCCAGCAGTTCCTCCCTTAATAATGAGCAGTTCTTC
CDR3: CASSSSLNNEQFF

V: TRBV5-1
D: .
size: .
J: TRBJ1-6
DNA: TGCGCCAGCCACCGGACAGAAGGGAACTATAATTCACCCCTCCACTTT
CDR3: CASHRTEGNYNSPLHF

V: TRBV15
D: .
size: .
J: TRBJ2-7
DNA: TGTGCCACCAGCAGAGTACAGGGTTTCGGGCAGTACTTC
CDR3: CATSRVQGFGQYF

V: TRBV9
D: TRBD1
size: .
J: TRBJ1-2
DNA: TGTGCCAGCACCCTAGCTCAAGGGGGCGAGGGTGGCTACACCTTC
CDR3: CASTLAQGGEGGYTF

V: TRBV9
D: TRBD1
size: once
J: TRBJ2-3
DNA: TGTGCCAGCAGCGTACAGGGGGAAGGGAGCACAGATACGCAGTATTTT
CDR3: CASSVQGEGSTDTQYF

V: TRBV27
D: .
size: .
J: TRBJ1-1
DNA: TGTGCCAGCAGTTTTGACTCACATAACACTGAAGCTTTCTTT
CDR3: CASSFDSHNTEAFF

V: TRBV6-5
D: .
size: .
J: TRBJ2-3
DNA: TGTGCCAGCAGTTACTCGAACCTAGCATTCACAGATACGCAGTATTTT
CDR3: CASSYSNLAFTDTQYF

V: TRBV19
D: TRBD1
size: .
J: TRBJ1-1
DNA: TGTGCCAGTAGCTCGGGACAGGGGGTCGTCACTGAAGCTTTCTTT
CDR3: CASSSGQGVVTEAFF

V: TRBV20-1
D: TRBD1
size: .
J: TRBJ1-2
DNA: TGCAGTGCTAGTCTAGCCCCGGACAGGGACCCCCTTAACTATGGCTACACCTTC
CDR3: CSASLAPDRDPLNYGYTF

V: TRBV5-4
D: .
size: few
J: TRBJ1-1
DNA: TGTGCCAGCAGCTTGATTGACAGTGAAGCTTTCTTT
CDR3: CASSLIDSEAFF

V: TRBV9
D: TRBD1
size: .
J: TRBJ2-2
DNA: TGTGCCAGCAGCCTAGCAGGACAGGGAGCCGGGGAGCTGTTTTTT
CDR3: CASSLAGQGAGELFF

V: TRBV2
D: .
size: .
J: TRBJ2-2
DNA: TGTGCCAGCAGCAGGCTTAGGAACACCGGGGAGCTGTTTTTT
CDR3: CASSRLRNTGELFF

V: TRBV20-1
D: .
size: .
J: TRBJ1-3
DNA: TGCAGTGCTAGTAAAAGCGAAGGAAACACCATATATTTT
CDR3: CSASKSEGNTIYF

V: TRBV27
D: .
size: .
J: TRBJ1-4
DNA: TGTGCCAGCAGTCTACGGGCTAATGAAAAACTGTTTTTT
CDR3: CASSLRANEKLFF

V: TRBV6-1
D: .
size: .
J: TRBJ2-5
DNA: TGTGCCAGCAGTGAAGGGCAGGGGACCCAGTACTTC
CDR3: CASSEGQGTQYF

V: TRBV27
D: .
size: .
J: TRBJ1-1
DNA: TGTGCCAGCAGTTTTGGCAGGGGAAGGACTGAAGCTTTCTTT
CDR3: CASSFGRGRTEAFF

V: TRBV27
D: TRBD1
size: .
J: TRBJ1-5
DNA: TGTGCCAGCAGTTTGTCTGGCCGGGACAGCGGCTTCCCCGGCAATCAGCCCCAGCATTTT
CDR3: CASSLSGRDSGFPGNQPQHF

V: TRBV19
D: TRBD1
size: .
J: TRBJ1-4
DNA: TGTGCCAGTAGGGAATCACAGGGGACGGAAAAACTGTTTTTT
CDR3: CASRESQGTEKLFF

V: TRBV7-6
D: .
size: .
J: TRBJ2-5
DNA: TGTGCCAGCAGCTTAGAAGCGGACGGGGGTAGGGAGACCCAGTACTTC
CDR3: CASSLEADGGRETQYF

V: TRBV12-3/TRBV12-4
D: .
size: .
J: TRBJ2-1
DNA: TGTGCCAGCAGCCTCAGGGGTGATGAGCAGTTCTTC
CDR3: CASSLRGDEQFF

V: TRBV6-5
D: .
size: .
J: TRBJ1-2
DNA: TGTGCCAGCAGTTCGACAGGACTCTATGGCTACACCTTC
CDR3: CASSSTGLYGYTF

V: TRBV7-9
D: .
size: .
J: TRBJ2-3
DNA: TGTGCCAGCAGCTTAAGATTGGTTGGGGGGGCCGCAGATACGCAGTATTTT
CDR3: CASSLRLVGGAADTQYF

V: TRBV3-1/TRBV3-2
D: .
size: .
J: TRBJ1-5
DNA: TGTGCCAGCAGCCAAAGAGGGAAGGGCAATCAGCCCCAGCATTTT
CDR3: CASSQRGKGNQPQHF

V: TRBV18
D: .
size: few
J: TRBJ1-6
DNA: TGTGCCAGCTCACCGAAGTCGGCAGGCAGTAATTCACCCCTCCACTTT
CDR3: CASSPKSAGSNSPLHF

V: TRBV7-3
D: .
size: few
J: TRBJ2-2
DNA: TGTGCCAGCAGCTTGACAGCGAACACCGGGGAGCTGTTTTTT
CDR3: CASSLTANTGELFF

V: TRBV7-3
D: .
size: few
J: TRBJ2-2
DNA: TGTGCCAGCAGCTTAAATGGCCCGGGGGACACCGGGGAGCTGTTTTTT
CDR3: CASSLNGPGDTGELFF

V: TRBV27
D: .
size: .
J: TRBJ2-7
DNA: TGTGCCAGCAGTTTATCAGGAAACTCTAGGTACGAGCAGTACTTC
CDR3: CASSLSGNSRYEQYF

V: TRBV3-1/TRBV3-2
D: TRBD2
size: .
J: TRBJ2-3
DNA: TGTGCCAGCAGCCGTCGTACTAGCGGGGGTCCTCGCGCTACGCAGTATTTT
CDR3: CASSRRTSGGPRATQYF

V: TRBV27
D: TRBD1
size: once
J: TRBJ1-2
DNA: TGTGCCAGCAGTCTCTGGGGACAGGGGGGAGGAGGCTACACCTTC
CDR3: CASSLWGQGGGGYTF

V: TRBV7-8
D: .
size: few
J: TRBJ2-5
DNA: TGTGCCAGCAGCTTAGTCGGGGGAAGCCAAGAGACCCAGTACTTC
CDR3: CASSLVGGSQETQYF

V: TRBV3-1/TRBV3-2
D: .
size: .
J: TRBJ1-3
DNA: TGTGCCAGCAGCCAAGTCGGCCACGGGAACACCATATATTTT
CDR3: CASSQVGHGNTIYF

V: TRBV2
D: .
size: .
J: TRBJ2-2
DNA: TGTGCCAGCAGTGAGATCAGGACCGGGGAGCTGGTTTTT
CDR3: CASSEIRTGELVF

V: TRBV7-8
D: TRBD1
size: .
J: TRBJ2-1
DNA: TGTGCCAGCAGCTTTGGACAGGACAATGAGCAGTTCTTC
CDR3: CASSFGQDNEQFF

V: TRBV9
D: TRBD1
size: .
J: TRBJ1-1
DNA: TGTGCCAGCAGCGCCGGACAGGCAAACACTGAAGCTTTCTTT
CDR3: CASSAGQANTEAFF

V: TRBV19
D: .
size: .
J: TRBJ2-6
DNA: TGTGCCACTTCCGGGAACTCTGGGGCCAACGTCCTGACTTTC
CDR3: CATSGNSGANVLTF

V: TRBV28
D: .
size: .
J: TRBJ2-6
DNA: TGTGCCACAGGGGCCGGGGCCAACGTCCTGACTTTC
CDR3: CATGAGANVLTF

V: TRBV19
D: .
size: few
J: TRBJ1-2
DNA: TGTGCCACCTATAGGCCAGGGATTTATGGCTACACCTTC
CDR3: CATYRPGIYGYTF

V: TRBV15
D: .
size: .
J: TRBJ1-2
DNA: TGTGCCACCAGCAGCTTACGGGGTGGATTTGGCTACACCTTC
CDR3: CATSSLRGGFGYTF